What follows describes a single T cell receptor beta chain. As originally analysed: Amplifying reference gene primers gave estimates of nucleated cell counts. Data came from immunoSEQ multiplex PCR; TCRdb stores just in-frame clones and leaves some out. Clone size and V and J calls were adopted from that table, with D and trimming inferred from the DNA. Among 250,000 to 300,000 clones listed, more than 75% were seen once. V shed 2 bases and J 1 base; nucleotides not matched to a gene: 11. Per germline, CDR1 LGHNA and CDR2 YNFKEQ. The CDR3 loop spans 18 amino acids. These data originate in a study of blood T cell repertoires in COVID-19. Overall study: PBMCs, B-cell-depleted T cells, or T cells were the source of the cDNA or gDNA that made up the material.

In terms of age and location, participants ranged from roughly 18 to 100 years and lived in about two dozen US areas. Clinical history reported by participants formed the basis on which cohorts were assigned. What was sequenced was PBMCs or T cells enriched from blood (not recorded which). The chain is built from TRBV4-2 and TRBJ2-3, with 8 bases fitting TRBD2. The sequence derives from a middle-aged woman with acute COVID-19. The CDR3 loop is CASSQTTGGIQGTDTQYF. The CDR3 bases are TGTGCCAGCAGCCAAACGACGGGAGGGATCCAGGGCACAGATACGCAGTATTTT.